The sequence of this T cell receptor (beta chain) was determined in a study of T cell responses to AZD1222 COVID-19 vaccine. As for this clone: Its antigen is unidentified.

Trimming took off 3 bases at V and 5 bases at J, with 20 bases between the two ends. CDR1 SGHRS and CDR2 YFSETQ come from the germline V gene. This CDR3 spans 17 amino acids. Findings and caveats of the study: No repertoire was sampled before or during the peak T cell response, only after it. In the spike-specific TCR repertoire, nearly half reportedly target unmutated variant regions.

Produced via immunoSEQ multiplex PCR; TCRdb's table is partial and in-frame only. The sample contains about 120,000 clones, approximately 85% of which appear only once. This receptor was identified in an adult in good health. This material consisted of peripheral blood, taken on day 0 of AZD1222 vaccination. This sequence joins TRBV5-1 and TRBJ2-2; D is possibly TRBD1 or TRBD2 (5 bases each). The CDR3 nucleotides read TGCGCCAGCAGCTGGAAACAAACCGGGACCCAGACCGGGGAGCTGTTTTTT. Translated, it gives CASSWKQTGTQTGELFF.